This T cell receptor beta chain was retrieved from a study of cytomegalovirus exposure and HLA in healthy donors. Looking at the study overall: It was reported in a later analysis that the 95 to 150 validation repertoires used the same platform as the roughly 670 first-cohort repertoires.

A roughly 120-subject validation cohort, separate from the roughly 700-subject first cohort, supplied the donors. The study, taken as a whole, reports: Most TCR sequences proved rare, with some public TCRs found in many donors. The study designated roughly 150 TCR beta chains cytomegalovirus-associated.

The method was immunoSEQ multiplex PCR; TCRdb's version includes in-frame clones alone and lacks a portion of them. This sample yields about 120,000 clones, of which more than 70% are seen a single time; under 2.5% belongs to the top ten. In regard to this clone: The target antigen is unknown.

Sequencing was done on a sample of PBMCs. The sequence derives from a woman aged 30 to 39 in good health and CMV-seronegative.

CDR3 DNA sequence: TGTGCCAGCCTCCCACAACGACAGGGTAGGGACTATGGCTACACCTTC. Translated, it gives CASLPQRQGRDYGYTF. The V call is TRBV18, the J call TRBJ1-2, with 7 nucleotides matching TRBD1. This CDR3 has 16 residues. Germline V lookup: CDR1 KGHSH, CDR2 LQKENI. Trimming took 8 bases from V and 3 from J; bases not matched to a gene: 15.